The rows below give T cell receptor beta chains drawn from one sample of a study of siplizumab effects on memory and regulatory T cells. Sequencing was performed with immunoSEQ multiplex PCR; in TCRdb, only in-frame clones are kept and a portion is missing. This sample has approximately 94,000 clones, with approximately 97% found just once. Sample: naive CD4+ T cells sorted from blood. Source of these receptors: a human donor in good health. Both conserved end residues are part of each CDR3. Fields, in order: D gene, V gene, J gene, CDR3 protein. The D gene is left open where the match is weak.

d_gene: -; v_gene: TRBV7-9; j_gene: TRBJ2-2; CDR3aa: CASSLMQGSTNLNTGELFF
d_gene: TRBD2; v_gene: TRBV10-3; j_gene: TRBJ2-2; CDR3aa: CAIPRTSGGANTGELFF
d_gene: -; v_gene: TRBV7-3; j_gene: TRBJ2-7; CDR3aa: CASSLRPGYEQYF
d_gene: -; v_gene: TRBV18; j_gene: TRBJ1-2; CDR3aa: CASSPQGPGGYTF
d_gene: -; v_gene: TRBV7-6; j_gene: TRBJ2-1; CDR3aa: CASSPAPQGSYNEQFF
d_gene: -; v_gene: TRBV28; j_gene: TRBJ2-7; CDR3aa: CASSTWSHRARTYEQYF
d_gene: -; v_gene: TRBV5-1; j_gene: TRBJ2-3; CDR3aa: CASSLDRLTDTQYF
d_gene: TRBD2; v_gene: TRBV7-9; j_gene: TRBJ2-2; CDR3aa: CASSLASGGGSPGELFF
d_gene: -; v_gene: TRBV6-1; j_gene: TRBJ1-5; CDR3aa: CAVTRGRDQPQHF
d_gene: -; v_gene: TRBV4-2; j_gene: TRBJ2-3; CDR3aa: CASSQDGGTDTQYF
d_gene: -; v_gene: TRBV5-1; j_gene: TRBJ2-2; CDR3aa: CASSPGFGGHTGELFF
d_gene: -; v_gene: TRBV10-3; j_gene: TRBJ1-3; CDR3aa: CAISEPQTVSGNTIYF
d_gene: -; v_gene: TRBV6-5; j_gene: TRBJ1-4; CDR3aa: CASSSPTDTNEKLFF
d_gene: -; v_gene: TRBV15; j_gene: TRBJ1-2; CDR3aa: CATSRKHRLGYTF
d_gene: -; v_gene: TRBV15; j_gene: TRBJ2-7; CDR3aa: CATSRDRSYEQYF
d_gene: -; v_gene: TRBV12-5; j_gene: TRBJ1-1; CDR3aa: CASGLERTGEAFF
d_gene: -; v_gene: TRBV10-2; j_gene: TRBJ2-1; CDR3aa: CASREGLAPNEQFF
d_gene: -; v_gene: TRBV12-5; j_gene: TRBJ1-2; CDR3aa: CASMTLGQGYGYTF